This T cell receptor beta chain emerged from a study of cytomegalovirus exposure and HLA in healthy donors. This CDR3 has 16 residues. CDR1 is SGDLS, CDR2 YYNGEE, per germline. V was clipped by 4 bases and J by 1 base; unmatched bases: 8. A multiplex PCR was run with 60 Vbeta primers and 13 Jbeta primers. This table comes from immunoSEQ multiplex PCR, and its TCRdb copy is limited to in-frame clones, with some not included. Of about 160,000 clones in the sample, around three quarters were seen once. The rearrangement links TRBV9 to TRBJ2-7; 10 bases map to TRBD1. The sequenced sample was PBMCs. This clonotype was sampled from a middle-aged man in good health and CMV-seropositive. CDR3 residues: CASSITAGQGSYEQYF. CDR3 DNA: TGTGCCAGCAGCATTACCGCGGGACAGGGGTCCTACGAGCAGTACTTC.